Each of the 6 T cell receptor beta chains below was sequenced from the same sample in a study of T cells after yellow fever vaccination. TCRdb redid the calling of the 5' RACE reads with MiXCR, one entry per CDR3 protein. Here the sample spans about 300,000 distinct CDR3 sequences, 6.8% being singletons. Sequencing used PBMCs, obtained about 49 days after the first yellow fever vaccination. These receptor sequences come from a man in his late teens or twenties who received the YFV17D yellow fever vaccine.

This clonotype has more than one count but fewer than ten. This rearrangement joins TRBV5-1 to TRBJ2-5; the D call may be TRBD1 or TRBD2 (5 bases each). The CDR3 spans 15 residues. V was pared by 4 bases and J by 0 bases, with 13 bases between. The germline gives CDR1 SGHRS, CDR2 YFSETQ. The DNA of the CDR3 is TGCGCCAGCAGCCGGAGGTCAGGGAACCAAGAGACCCAGTACTTC. Residues: CASSRRSGNQETQYF. Full variable domain (missing parts from reference TRBV5-1 and TRBJ2-5): KAGVTQTPRYLIKTRGQQVTLSCSPISGHRSVSWYQQTPGQGLQFLFEYFSETQRNKGNFPGRFSGRQFSNSRSEMNVSTLELGDSALYLCASSRRSGNQETQYFGPGTRLLVL.

CDR3 sequence: CASSLTGGEWEAGELFF. In DNA, the CDR3 is TGTGCCAGCAGCTTAACGGGAGGGGAGTGGGAAGCCGGGGAGCTGTTTTTT. The chain links TRBV7-3 to TRBJ2-2, with 7 nucleotides matching TRBD2. J lost 6 bases, V lost 0 bases, and 10 bases had no gene match. This CDR3 is built from 17 residues. CDR1 SGHTA and CDR2 FQGTGA come from the germline V gene.

This chain uses TRBV19 with TRBJ2-5; D remains ambiguous. V was trimmed by 5 bases and J by 3 bases, leaving 19 bases between them. The length of the CDR3 is 16 residues. From germline, CDR1 is LNHDA and CDR2 SQIVND (reference sequence). This CDR3 is CASSSFFGSDKETQYF. The DNA for the CDR3 is TGTGCCAGTAGTTCATTCTTCGGCTCAGATAAAGAGACCCAGTACTTC.

This clonotype was recorded a few times. The chain joins TRBV6-2 or TRBV6-3 to TRBJ2-7; 8 bases fit TRBD2. V lost 6 bases to trimming and J lost 6 bases; unmatched junction nucleotides: 4. This CDR3 spans 12 amino acids. CDR1 is MNHEY and CDR2 is SVGEGT in the germline V gene. CDR3 sequence reads: CASRREGTEQYV. The CDR3 DNA is TGTGCCAGCAGACGGGAGGGAACCGAGCAGTACGTC.

The J gene is TRBJ2-1, the V gene TRBV6-2 or TRBV6-3; a weak D match, TRBD1 (6 bases). The CDR3 sequence is 17 residues long. From germline, CDR1 is MNHEY and CDR2 SVGEGT. Trimming cost V 5 bases and J 7 bases, with 24 bases left between them. The CDR3 region is CASSQRMGQLGANEQFF. The CDR3 region has the DNA TGTGCCAGCAGTCAAAGGATGGGACAACTCGGTGCGAATGAGCAGTTCTTC.

This clonotype was recorded at least ten times. The chain uses TRBV7-8 and TRBJ1-1; D is perhaps TRBD1 (5 bases). With 0 bases removed from V and 11 bases from J, the gap between germline ends came to 13 bases. Germline V gives CDR1 SGHVS, CDR2 FQNEAQ. The CDR3 extends over 13 amino acids. The CDR3 loop reads CASSLAIGEGAFF. The CDR3, as DNA: TGTGCCAGCAGCTTAGCGATCGGGGAGGGGGCTTTCTTT.